Many counts were recorded for the clone carrying this TCR beta chain. Its cognate antigen is unknown. Alpha and beta constant-region primers primed reverse transcription of approximately 0.55 ug RNA. Separate chain-specific third strand synthesis with multiplexing indices produced the alpha and beta libraries. One primer pair amplified all rearrangements per chain; each cDNA got molecular barcodes. TCRdb re-called the 5' RACE reads with MiXCR, one entry per CDR3 protein. The sample has some 7,600 distinct CDR3 sequences, 8% seen once. No cell fractionation was done, so the repertoire covers all unsorted peripheral blood T cells. This sample is part of a study of HIV-infected patients and healthy controls. Across the whole study: Viral load fell to undetectable in 11 of 16 patients by the second blood draw.

Regarding the study as a whole: When repertoires were size-matched, rare events in HIV-infected data became overweighted.

This CDR3 region has 15 residues. Per the germline V gene, CDR1 is MNHEY and CDR2 is SVGAGI. The V end was cut by 0 bases, the J end by 5 bases, with 13 bases between. The chain combines TRBV6-5 with TRBJ1-2; D unclear. The sequence was obtained from an adult with HIV infection. Source: blood, taken before antiretroviral therapy. CDR3 sequence reads: CASSYSFDTSYGYTF. The CDR3 region has the DNA TGTGCCAGCAGTTACTCATTCGACACATCTTATGGCTACACCTTC.